This T cell receptor (beta chain) was profiled in a study of lymphopenia after photon versus proton radiotherapy. Study-wide results and caveats: After lymphocyte nadir, photon-treated repertoires showed oligoclonal expansion, especially CD8+ Temra. A bigger post-nadir fall in TCR diversity correlated inversely with survival time in deceased patients. Under photons, naive T cells and diversity fell while effector/memory populations rose.

Only in-frame clones appear in the TCRdb table, and some are missing; sequencing was by immunoSEQ multiplex PCR. The sample carries over 35,000 clones, about 85% recorded once. As for this clone: Its cognate antigen is unknown. The germline gene is not matched at one end of the junction; a read error may be the cause.

CDR1 is SSHAT, CDR2 FNYEAQ, per germline (reference sequence). CDR3 length equals 15 residues. The source of this sequence is a woman in her seventies with pancreatic cancer. The rearrangement links TRBV7-7 to TRBJ2-3; D gene uncertain. Specimen: peripheral blood, collected from a patient treated with proton-based radiotherapy. In DNA, the CDR3 is TGTGCTAGCAGCTTAGGCCTAGTTGGGACAGATACGCAGTATTTT. It translates to CASSLGLVGTDTQYF.